The 22 T cell receptor beta chains given below trace back to one sample, sequenced in a study of blood T cell repertoires in COVID-19. The method was immunoSEQ multiplex PCR; TCRdb's version includes in-frame clones alone and lacks a portion of them. The sample contains fewer than 300,000 clones, 87% of which appear only once. Sequenced: peripheral blood. The source is a woman between 40 and 50 years old who had recovered from COVID-19.

The V and J genes are TRBV12-5 and TRBJ2-7; 7 nucleotides line up with TRBD1. The CDR3 sequence is 15 residues long. After removal of 5 bases from V and 6 bases from J, the junction contained 13 bases not matched to a gene. Germline V lookup: CDR1 LGHNT, CDR2 FRNRAP. This CDR3 reads CASGPSGRGLCEQYF. The CDR3 region has the DNA TGTGCTAGTGGTCCCTCTGGAAGGGGGCTGTGCGAGCAGTACTTC.

The CDR3 nucleotides read TGTGCCAGCAGCCAATGGGACAGGCGGAGGCCCCAGTACTTC. It is translated as CASSQWDRRRPQYF. This sequence joins TRBV14 and TRBJ2-5; 8 nucleotides agree with TRBD1. The CDR3 totals 14 residues. In germline, CDR1 is SGHDN, CDR2 FVKESK. The trim removed 2 bases at V and 9 bases at J, leaving 8 bases unmatched.

The sample holds a few counts of this clone. The chain is built from TRBV25-1 and TRBJ1-4; 7 bases line up with TRBD1. The junction had 13 bases not matched to a gene; V was cut back by 6 bases and J by 6 bases. From germline, CDR1 is MGHDK and CDR2 SYGVNS. The CDR3 is 16 residues long. For the CDR3, the DNA is TGTGCCAGCAGCGACTTCAGAGGGGGCGGGGATGAAAAACTGTTTTTT. This encodes CASSDFRGGGDEKLFF. The full variable domain, in which reference TRBV25-1 and TRBJ1-4 provide the parts outside the CDR3, is EADIYQTPRYLVIGTGKKITLECSQTMGHDKMYWYQQDPGMELHLIHYSYGVNSTEKGDLSSESTVSRIRTEHFPLTLESARPSHTSQYLCASSDFRGGGDEKLFFGSGTQLSVL.

The chain recombines TRBV9 with TRBJ1-2, with TRBD1 identical over 7 bases. Germline CDR1 and CDR2: SGDLS and YYNGEE. V shed 3 bases, J shed 2 bases, and the junction held 4 bases outside the gene matches. This CDR3 has 14 residues. The CDR3 loop reads CASSARDSNYGYTF. CDR3 bases: TGTGCCAGCAGCGCCCGGGACAGCAACTATGGCTACACCTTC. Full variable domain (missing parts from reference TRBV9 and TRBJ1-2): DSGVTQTPKHLITATGQRVTLRCSPRSGDLSVYWYQQSLDQGLQFLIQYYNGEERAKGNILERFSAQQFPDLHSELNLSSLELGDSALYFCASSARDSNYGYTFGSGTRLTVV.

The genes are TRBV9 and TRBJ1-2; D remains unclear. Germline V lookup: CDR1 SGDLS, CDR2 YYNGEE. This CDR3 contains 17 residues. V lost 0 bases to trimming and J lost 5 bases, with 20 bases between them. The CDR3 region has the DNA TGTGCCAGCAGCGTAGCTACAAAGGCCTCTACAGTTTATGGCTACACCTTC. Amino acid sequence: CASSVATKASTVYGYTF.

The chain uses TRBV29-1 and TRBJ2-7; D is undetermined. Germline lookup yields CDR1 SQVTM and CDR2 ANQGSEA. Trimming removed 4 bases from V and 4 bases from J, with 11 bases in between. CDR3 length: 12 residues. The CDR3 coding sequence is TGCAGCGTTGTAGGTGACAAGTACGAGCAGTACTTC. The encoded protein is CSVVGDKYEQYF.

The chain joins TRBV7-2 to TRBJ1-2, with D perhaps matching TRBD1 (5 bases). The CDR3 spans 14 residues. The V and J ends lost 5 bases and 5 bases respectively, with 15 bases between them. The V gene's germline CDR1 is SGHTA and CDR2 FQGNSA. This CDR3 is CASSSGDGRYGYTF. The CDR3 nucleotides read TGTGCCAGCAGCAGCGGGGACGGACGTTATGGCTACACCTTC.

J is TRBJ1-1 and V is TRBV2, with 9 bases matching TRBD1. CDR3 size: 13 residues. Per the germline V gene, CDR1 is SNHLY and CDR2 is FYNNEI. V shed 8 bases, J shed 11 bases, and the junction held 12 bases outside the gene matches. This CDR3 reads CASPFGDRVGAFF. The CDR3 DNA is TGTGCCAGCCCTTTCGGGGACAGGGTTGGTGCTTTCTTT.

The V call is TRBV18, the J call TRBJ1-1, with D unresolved. V lost 3 bases and J 4 bases, leaving 15 bases between the germline ends. This CDR3 has 15 residues. Germline CDR1 reads KGHSH; CDR2 reads LQKENI. The CDR3 reads CASSPASGFSTEAFF. Written as DNA, the CDR3 is TGTGCCAGCTCACCGGCGTCGGGTTTTAGCACTGAAGCTTTCTTT. The full variable domain, in which reference TRBV18 and TRBJ1-1 provide the parts outside the CDR3, is NAGVMQNPRHLVRRRGQEARLRCSPMKGHSHVYWYRQLPEEGLKFMVYLQKENIIDESGMPKERFSAEFPKEGPSILRIQQVVRGDSAAYFCASSPASGFSTEAFFGQGTRLTVV.

The rearrangement joins TRBV19 to TRBJ2-4; 10 bases match TRBD1. Trimming at V came to 2 bases and at J to 0 bases, leaving 1 base not matched to a gene. This CDR3 spans 16 amino acids. CDR1 is LNHDA, CDR2 SQIVND, per germline (reference sequence). The CDR3 sequence: CASSIRDRGAKNIQYF. CDR3 nucleotides: TGTGCCAGTAGTATACGGGACAGGGGAGCCAAAAACATTCAGTACTTC. Full variable domain (rest looked up from reference TRBV19 and TRBJ2-4): DGGITQSPKYLFRKEGQNVTLSCEQNLNHDAMYWYRQDPGQGLRLIYYSQIVNDFQKGDIAEGYSVSREKKESFPLTVTSAQKNPTAFYLCASSIRDRGAKNIQYFGAGTRLSVL.

The chain links TRBV5-1 to TRBJ2-3; 9 nucleotides align to TRBD2. This CDR3 has 16 residues. From germline, CDR1 is SGHRS and CDR2 YFSETQ. With V trimmed by 0 bases and J by 4 bases, 6 bases remained unmatched. CDR3 in DNA: TGCGCCAGCAGCTTGGCGGGCGGGGGGGCGGCAGATACGCAGTATTTT. It yields the protein CASSLAGGGAADTQYF.

The chain employs TRBV30 and TRBJ1-2, with D tentatively TRBD1 (6 bases). Germline values: CDR1 GTSNPN, CDR2 SVGIG (reference sequence). The CDR3 runs to 16 residues. V was shortened by 4 bases and J by 5 bases, with 23 bases between the two germline ends. In DNA form, the CDR3 reads TGTGCCTGGAAGGTCCGGGGGGCCCTTAGTCCTTATGGCTACACCTTC. It codes for CAWKVRGALSPYGYTF.

The gene calls are TRBV3-1 (or the pseudogene TRBV3-2) and TRBJ1-1; maybe TRBD1 (5 bases). V was cut by 5 bases and J by 1 base, with 14 bases left in between. Germline-derived CDR1 and CDR2 are LGHDT and YNNKEL (reference sequence). This CDR3 has 15 residues. The CDR3 sequence is CASSSMTAWNTEAFF. CDR3 sequence (DNA): TGTGCCAGCAGCTCAATGACAGCTTGGAACACTGAAGCTTTCTTT.

This rearrangement joins TRBV28 to TRBJ2-5; D perhaps matches TRBD2 (5 bases). The germline gives CDR1 MDHEN, CDR2 SYDVKM. The germline V and J ends were trimmed by 5 bases and 2 bases, with 9 bases remaining between them. The length of the CDR3 is 13 residues. The CDR3, as DNA: TGTGCCAGCAGTCGCACTAGTCAAGAGACCCAGTACTTC. Translation gives CASSRTSQETQYF.

The V call is TRBV30, the J call TRBJ2-7; D might be TRBD1 (5 bases). The CDR3 is 11 residues long. V dropped 2 bases and J dropped 9 bases, with 11 bases sitting between them. Germline V lookup: CDR1 GTSNPN, CDR2 SVGIG (reference sequence). The chain's CDR3 is CAWSRGMGQYF. The DNA for the CDR3 is TGTGCCTGGAGTAGGGGAATGGGGCAGTACTTC.

This clone was observed a few times. The chain links TRBV7-9 to TRBJ1-6; unclear D gene. The CDR3 consists of 13 residues. V lost 5 bases and J 10 bases, leaving 12 bases between the germline ends. CDR1 and CDR2 from the germline V gene are SEHNR and FQNEAQ (reference sequence). The CDR3 loop reads CASSPTGESPLHF. The CDR3 nucleotides are TGTGCCAGCAGCCCAACGGGTGAATCACCCCTCCACTTT.

The chain recombines TRBV6-1 with TRBJ2-7; D is uncertain. Germline values: CDR1 MNHNS, CDR2 SASEGT. The CDR3 is 13 amino acids. The V gene lost 2 bases and the J gene lost 7 bases, with 12 bases spanning the gap. The CDR3 reads CASSENSPREQYF. The CDR3 DNA is TGTGCCAGCAGTGAAAACTCCCCTCGGGAGCAGTACTTC.

V usage is TRBV10-3 and J usage is TRBJ2-7; the match to TRBD2 covers 7 bases. This CDR3 has 15 amino acids. With V trimmed by 6 bases and J by 1 base, 9 bases remained unmatched. The germline V gene has CDR1 ENHRY and CDR2 SYGVKD. The CDR3 coding sequence is TGTGCCATCAGGGCGCGGGGGTCTTCTTCCTACGAGCAGTACTTC. It encodes CAIRARGSSSYEQYF.

About this clone: The same CDR3 can be traced to other DNA sequences in this sample. The J gene is TRBJ2-7, the V gene TRBV11-3, with 8 positions matching TRBD1. V was clipped by 3 bases and J by 1 base; unmatched bases: 5. The CDR3 contains 15 residues. The germline V gene has CDR1 SGHNT and CDR2 YENEEA. CDR3 sequence reads: CASSFGQGSSYEQYF. The CDR3, as DNA: TGTGCCAGCAGCTTCGGACAGGGAAGTTCCTACGAGCAGTACTTC.

The rearrangement links TRBV11-1 to TRBJ1-1; 7 bases fit TRBD1. V was pared by 5 bases and J by 2 bases, with 5 bases of the junction left unmatched. This CDR3 region has 14 residues. Germline values: CDR1 SGHAT, CDR2 FQDESV (reference sequence). In DNA form, the CDR3 reads TGTGCCAGCAGCCCGACAGGGCTCAACACTGAAGCTTTCTTT. This translates into CASSPTGLNTEAFF.

This chain's CDR3 is CASSIQGARGYTF. The CDR3 nucleotides are TGTGCCAGTAGCATACAGGGGGCGCGAGGCTACACCTTC. This chain connects TRBV19 to TRBJ1-2; 9 positions match TRBD1. Germline V lookup: CDR1 LNHDA, CDR2 SQIVND (reference sequence). The V and J ends lost 6 bases and 8 bases, in that order; junction bases with no gene match: 7. CDR3 length: 13 residues.

J is TRBJ1-2 and V is TRBV27, with D possibly matching TRBD1 (5 bases). This CDR3 has 16 residues. Germline loops: CDR1 MNHEY, CDR2 SMNVEV (reference sequence). V gave up 2 bases and J gave up 1 base, with 14 bases separating them. In DNA form, the CDR3 reads TGTGCCAGCAGTTTAACAGGTTACTCCGATAACTATGGCTACACCTTC. Translation: CASSLTGYSDNYGYTF.